This T cell receptor beta chain was sequenced in a study of T cells after posttransplantation cyclophosphamide. On the day of bone marrow donation, the related graft donor provided peripheral blood. Data came from immunoSEQ multiplex PCR; TCRdb stores just in-frame clones and leaves some out. The specimen has 42,000 or so clones, none found just once. V shed 3 bases, J shed 1 base, and the junction held 17 bases outside the gene matches. The CDR3 consists of 20 residues. Germline CDR1 and CDR2: SGHVS and FQNEAQ. Findings of the study overall: TRB clonality was highly associated with recipient CMV seropositivity and reactivation. Tissue-infiltrating T cells from skin or gut overlapped little with blood T cells.

This clone has ten or more counts. Antigen specificity is unknown. The sample consisted of PBMCs. V is TRBV7-8 and J is TRBJ2-4; 8 bases line up with TRBD1. The clonotype was recovered from a woman in her 50s in good health and a related stem cell transplant donor. The CDR3, as DNA: TGTGCCAGCAGCTTCGGTCACGCGTCCACAGGGGGTAGTGCCAAAAACATTCAGTACTTC. Translated: CASSFGHASTGGSAKNIQYF.